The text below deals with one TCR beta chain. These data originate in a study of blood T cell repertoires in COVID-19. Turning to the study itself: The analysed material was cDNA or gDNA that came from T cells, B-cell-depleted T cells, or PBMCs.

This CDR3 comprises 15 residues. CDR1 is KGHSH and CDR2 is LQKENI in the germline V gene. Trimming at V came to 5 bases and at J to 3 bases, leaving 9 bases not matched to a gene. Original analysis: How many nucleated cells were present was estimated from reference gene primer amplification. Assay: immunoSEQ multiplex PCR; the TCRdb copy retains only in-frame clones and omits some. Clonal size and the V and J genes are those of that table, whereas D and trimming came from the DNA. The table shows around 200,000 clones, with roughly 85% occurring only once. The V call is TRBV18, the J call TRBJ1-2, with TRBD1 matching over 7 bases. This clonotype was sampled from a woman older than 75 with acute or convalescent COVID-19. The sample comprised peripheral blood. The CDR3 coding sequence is TGTGCCAGCTCATCGACAGGGTTCGAGGACTATGGCTACACCTTC. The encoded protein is CASSSTGFEDYGYTF.